These T cell receptor beta chains were read from a single sample in a study of molecular identifiers for immune sequencing clone quantification. TCRdb processed the PCR reads anew with MiXCR; each CDR3 protein has one entry. This table has tens of thousands of distinct CDR3 sequences, 15% to 20% appearing once. The specimen was naive CD8+ T cells from blood, with Jurkat cell RNA spiked in. These receptors were obtained from a human donor in good health. Some libraries in this study had Jurkat cell RNA spiked in. Both conserved end residues are part of each CDR3. A D gene is named only where the DNA matches it firmly. The listing skips clone size in some rows; elsewhere it reads once, few, many or a size class.

TRBJ2-7,TRBD2,TRBV2,.,TGTGCCAGCGGCGCCACGACTAGCGTCTCCTACGAGCAGTACTTC,CASGATTSVSYEQYF
TRBJ1-1,.,TRBV5-1,many,TGCGCCAGCAGCTCCCAGGGGTACACTGAAGCTTTCTTT,CASSSQGYTEAFF
TRBJ2-1,.,TRBV20-1,many,TGCAGTGCTAGGATACTAGGGGATTCCTACAATGAGCAGTTCTTC,CSARILGDSYNEQFF
TRBJ2-2,TRBD2,TRBV7-8,many,TGTGCCAGCAGCGCTGGACTAGCGGGAGAGCCCGGGGAGCTGTTTTTT,CASSAGLAGEPGELFF
TRBJ2-6,.,TRBV21-1,once,TGTGCCAGCCATGGGACAGACGTCTCTGGGGCCAGCGTCCTGACTTTC,CASHGTDVSGASVLTF
TRBJ2-2,TRBD2,TRBV7-2,many,TGTGCCAGCAGCTTAGCTAGCGGGAGATCTAGGACCGGGGAGCTGTTTTTT,CASSLASGRSRTGELFF
TRBJ1-3,.,TRBV7-9,many,TGTGCCAGCAGCCAAGGACAGCTGGCAAACACCATATATTTT,CASSQGQLANTIYF
TRBJ1-4,.,TRBV7-6,many,TGTGCCAGCAGCCATGGGGAAAAACTGTTTTTT,CASSHGEKLFF
TRBJ2-7,.,TRBV27,many,TGTGCCAGCAGTGATCCTGGTCGCGGCGGGAACTCCTACGAGCAGTACTTC,CASSDPGRGGNSYEQYF
TRBJ2-3,.,TRBV2,many,TGTGCCAGCAGTGAGGAACGGGCGGGGTTTATCACAGATACGCAGTATTTT,CASSEERAGFITDTQYF
TRBJ2-1,TRBD2,TRBV7-2,many,TGTGCCAGCAGCTTCGGACTAGCGGGAGTGTCCTACAATGAGCAGTTCTTC,CASSFGLAGVSYNEQFF
TRBJ2-2,.,TRBV19,many,TGTGCCAGTAGCGTGCAGGACACCGGGGAGCTGTTTTTT,CASSVQDTGELFF
TRBJ2-3,TRBD2,TRBV12-3/TRBV12-4,many,TGTGCCGCCGGAGGCCCTAGCGGGAGGGCAGATACGCAGTATTTT,CAAGGPSGRADTQYF
TRBJ2-7,TRBD2,TRBV19,.,TGTGCCAGTAGTCTCCCCCTCCAGCGGGGGATCTACGAGCAGTACTTC,CASSLPLQRGIYEQYF
TRBJ1-1,.,TRBV4-3,once,TGCGGCAGCAGCCAAGATTGGCAGGAGGGGAGCACTGAAGCTTTCTTT,CGSSQDWQEGSTEAFF
TRBJ2-7,.,TRBV6-5,many,TGTGCCAGCAGTGGTATCTCAGATGATCTATCTCGGAAGCAGTACTTC,CASSGISDDLSRKQYF
TRBJ2-7,TRBD2,TRBV19,many,TGTGCCAGTAGTATGTCCGGGACTATATCTAACGAGCAGTACTTC,CASSMSGTISNEQYF
TRBJ1-2,.,TRBV6-6,many,TGTGCCAGCAGACAGCAGACTAACTATGGCTACACCTTC,CASRQQTNYGYTF
TRBJ2-7,.,TRBV13,many,TGTGCCAGCAGCTTAGGTCCCAGCGGACAGTTTCTAAGCTCCTACGAGCAGTACTTC,CASSLGPSGQFLSSYEQYF
TRBJ2-5,.,TRBV12-3/TRBV12-4,many,TGTGCCAGCAGTTCAATAGCCGGTTCGGACATCCACCAAGAGACCCAGTACTTC,CASSSIAGSDIHQETQYF
TRBJ2-7,.,TRBV11-2,few,TGTGCCAGCAGCTTTGCCCACGAGCAGTACTTC,CASSFAHEQYF
TRBJ2-3,TRBD2,TRBV30,many,TGTGCCTGGAGTGTCGGCGGGAGGTTGACAGATACGCAGTATTTT,CAWSVGGRLTDTQYF
TRBJ2-1,TRBD2,TRBV24-1,few,TGTGCCACCAGTGATTTGAGGGCTAGCGGGAACATTGAGCAGTTCTTC,CATSDLRASGNIEQFF
TRBJ2-3,TRBD2,TRBV6-1,many,TGTGCCAGCAGTGAAGAGCCGGGACTAGCGGAGGAGGTGTATTTT,CASSEEPGLAEEVYF
TRBJ2-1,TRBD2,TRBV7-2,many,TGTGCCAGCAGCTTTCCTAGCGGAAACAATGAGCAGTTCTTC,CASSFPSGNNEQFF
TRBJ2-7,.,TRBV6-6,many,TGTGCCAGCAGTCAGGGACCGTCTTACGAGCAGTACTTC,CASSQGPSYEQYF
TRBJ1-2,.,TRBV5-6,many,TGTGCCAGCAGCTTGGAGTCTGACTATGGCTACACCTTC,CASSLESDYGYTF
TRBJ2-3,.,TRBV15,many,TGTGCCACCAGCAGAGATCAAGGGTATCGTTTGAATACGCAGTATTTT,CATSRDQGYRLNTQYF
TRBJ1-2,TRBD1,TRBV28,many,TGTGCCAGCAGTTCCTACCCCTGGGGGACAGCTATCAACTATGGCTACACCTTC,CASSSYPWGTAINYGYTF
TRBJ2-7,.,TRBV4-1,many,TGCGCCAGCAGCACACAGCCACCCTACGAGCAGTACTTC,CASSTQPPYEQYF
TRBJ1-2,.,TRBV5-1,many,TGCGCCAGCAGCTTGGCCGCTACTCCAACACAGAACTATGGCTACACCTTC,CASSLAATPTQNYGYTF
TRBJ2-3,.,TRBV7-6,.,TGTGCCAGCAGCTTAGATGGCCTGACAGATACGCAGTATTTT,CASSLDGLTDTQYF
TRBJ2-7,.,TRBV5-3,.,TGTGCCAGCAGCTCACCTCTAGCGTTAAGCCCCTACGAGCAGTACTTC,CASSSPLALSPYEQYF
TRBJ2-7,.,TRBV7-2,many,TGTGCCAGCAGCTTAGAACTAGCCCACTACGAGCAGTACTTC,CASSLELAHYEQYF
TRBJ2-3,.,TRBV9,many,TGTGCCAGCAGCCTCCTCGGGGGATCCGATACGCAGTATTTT,CASSLLGGSDTQYF
TRBJ2-1,TRBD2,TRBV14,.,TGTGCCAGCAGCCAAGAGGCTAGCGGGGATGAGCAGCTCTTC,CASSQEASGDEQLF
TRBJ1-1,.,TRBV24-1,few,TGTGCCACCAGGGCAGGCATGAACACTGAAGCTTTCTTT,CATRAGMNTEAFF
TRBJ2-1,TRBD1,TRBV5-1,few,TGCGCCAGCAGCCACCGACAGGGGTCCTACAATGAGCAGTTCTTC,CASSHRQGSYNEQFF
TRBJ2-7,TRBD2,TRBV29-1,many,TGCAGCGTTGAAACGGGAGGCGGCTACGAGCAGTACTTC,CSVETGGGYEQYF
TRBJ1-5,.,TRBV28,many,TGTGCCAGCTGTAGACAGAGCAATCAGCCCCAGCATTTT,CASCRQSNQPQHF
TRBJ2-1,.,TRBV2,few,TGTGCCAGCAGTGTTAAAAGCAGGGGCGGCAATGAGCAGTTCTTC,CASSVKSRGGNEQFF
TRBJ2-7,.,TRBV11-2,.,TGTGCCAGCAGCTTTCACGAGCAGTACTTC,CASSFHEQYF
TRBJ2-2,.,TRBV2,.,TGTGCCAGCGAAGGGCCGAACACCGGAGAGCTGTTTTTT,CASEGPNTGELFF
TRBJ1-1,.,TRBV7-9,many,TGTGCCAGCAGTTCTCCTCTTCGGGGGCCGACTGAAGCTTTCTTT,CASSSPLRGPTEAFF
TRBJ1-5,.,TRBV12-3/TRBV12-4,few,TGTGCCAGCACCCCTGACCTTAGCAATCAGCCCCAGCATTTT,CASTPDLSNQPQHF
TRBJ1-5,.,TRBV2,few,TGTGCCAGCAGTGATGTGGGGAACAATCAGCCCCAGCATTTT,CASSDVGNNQPQHF
TRBJ1-1,.,TRBV7-3,few,TGTGCCAGCAGCTTATCTACTGGGAACGGTGAAGCTTTCTTT,CASSLSTGNGEAFF